The clone carrying this T cell receptor (beta chain) has just a few counts. Its target is unknown. The sample is drawn from a study of beta chain features in type 1 diabetes. Whole-study findings and limits: Within each of all four CD4+ subsets, Type 1 diabetes patients had TCRB CDR3s that were moderately but significantly shorter. Patients showed naive, central memory and Treg TCRB repertoires that appeared more similar than those of healthy donors.

This CDR3 comprises 14 residues. Trimming cost V 5 bases and J 5 bases, with 13 bases left between them. CDR1 SEHNR and CDR2 FQNEAQ come from the germline V gene (reference sequence). Expressed TCRB transcripts were sequenced, since all the RNA that had been isolated was reverse transcribed. The method was immunoSEQ multiplex PCR; TCRdb's version includes in-frame clones alone and lacks a portion of them. The table has approximately 600,000 clones, around 11% seen once. This TCR was sampled from a man younger than 45 with type 1 diabetes. V and J are TRBV7-9 and TRBJ1-5; D is unclear. The sequenced material came from naive CD4+ T cells from blood. The CDR3 is CASSHTDGHQPQHF. The CDR3 region has the DNA TGTGCCAGCAGCCACACGGACGGTCATCAGCCCCAGCATTTT.